This T cell receptor (beta chain) was identified in a study of T cell changes during pregnancy in multiple sclerosis. Concerning this clone: Sequence at one end of the junction differs from germline and may be a read error.

The table came from immunoSEQ multiplex PCR; TCRdb's copy has only in-frame clones and leaves some out. The table has tens of thousands of clones, around 84% seen once. Material: CD4+ T cells from peripheral blood mononuclear cells, obtained before pregnancy. The receptor's source is a female donor with multiple sclerosis, enrolled in a pregnancy study.

CDR3 DNA: TGTGCCAGCGGTGAGGTAGGGGTCAATGAGCAGTTCTTC. Its protein product is CASGEVGVNEQFF. The chain links TRBV25-1 to TRBJ2-1, with D possibly matching TRBD1 (5 bases). CDR3 length equals 13 residues. Germline CDR1 MGHDK, CDR2 SYGVNS.